A selection of T cell receptor beta chains follows, all from one sample in a study of post-analysis software for immune sequencing data. TCRdb redid the calling of the PCR reads with MiXCR, one entry per CDR3 protein. The table includes 450,000 or so distinct CDR3 sequences, under 55% detected once. The sequenced sample was blood. The receptor source for this set is a girl aged 5-17 years with multiple sclerosis. The conserved cysteine and the conserved F or W are not part of the CDR3 here. The D gene is left open where the match is weak. Only some rows state a clone size, as once, few, many or a class for expanded clones.

clone_size	d_call	v_call	j_call	cdr3_aa
-	-	TRBV12-3/TRBV12-4	TRBJ1-5	ASSSDRRNQPQH
-	-	TRBV29-1	-	SVLGGILYEQY
-	TRBD2	TRBV3-1	TRBJ2-3	ASSQDLLAGGRIDTQY
-	-	TRBV5-1	TRBJ1-2	ASSPPGGGYGYT
-	-	TRBV7-9	TRBJ2-2	ASSLEGDTGELF
few	-	TRBV6-2/TRBV6-3	TRBJ2-1	ASSYTKYNEQF
few	TRBD1	TRBV7-3	TRBJ1-5	ASSFNQQGAGSQPQH
-	-	TRBV29-1	TRBJ1-1	SADGRAELNTEAF
-	-	TRBV11-2	TRBJ1-2	ASSFGRSYGYT
-	-	TRBV5-1	TRBJ2-3	ASRSGNGTDTQY
-	-	TRBV6-2/TRBV6-3	TRBJ2-7	ASRPGRGSYEQY
once	-	TRBV20-1	TRBJ2-4	SATRDSLWGEQY
-	-	TRBV6-1	TRBJ1-2	ASSVDVGGGYT
-	-	TRBV6-5	TRBJ1-2	ASRDRDSNYGYT
few	-	TRBV27	TRBJ1-1	ASRVQGKNTEAF
few	TRBD2	TRBV28	TRBJ2-7	ASSLTSGLSSYEQY
few	TRBD2	TRBV5-8	TRBJ2-5	ASSTTSGSYSEETQY
-	-	TRBV29-1	TRBJ2-1	SVGYRLASPNEQF
few	TRBD1	TRBV5-1	TRBJ2-7	ASSETGGGYEQY
-	-	TRBV5-1	-	ASSLGGIDEQY
few	-	TRBV20-1	TRBJ1-5	SARSPRTVTQPQH
once	TRBD2	TRBV28	-	ASSFGSGRLSYEQY
-	-	TRBV10-3	TRBJ2-7	AISVSGHEQY
few	-	TRBV7-3	TRBJ2-7	ASSLQGGREQY
few	-	TRBV6-5	TRBJ2-4	ASSYDLGLAKNIQY
-	-	TRBV27	TRBJ2-7	ASSPPGYTYEQY
-	-	TRBV29-1	TRBJ2-1	SGGERLEEQF
few	-	TRBV11-2	TRBJ2-4	ASSLDVSEQY
few	TRBD2	TRBV5-1	TRBJ2-7	ASRLAYEQY
once	-	TRBV28	TRBJ2-3	ASIGGLRSGDTQY
few	TRBD2	TRBV20-1	TRBJ2-1	SARDLEAGVYNEQF
few	-	TRBV20-1	TRBJ1-1	SARDEIGGTATEAF
-	-	TRBV28	TRBJ1-5	ASRAPGGGQPQH
few	TRBD2	TRBV2	TRBJ2-1	ASSEGTSEYNEQF
-	-	TRBV19	TRBJ2-1	ASTVQGGYNEQF
-	-	TRBV9	TRBJ2-7	ASSVGGGTSYEQY